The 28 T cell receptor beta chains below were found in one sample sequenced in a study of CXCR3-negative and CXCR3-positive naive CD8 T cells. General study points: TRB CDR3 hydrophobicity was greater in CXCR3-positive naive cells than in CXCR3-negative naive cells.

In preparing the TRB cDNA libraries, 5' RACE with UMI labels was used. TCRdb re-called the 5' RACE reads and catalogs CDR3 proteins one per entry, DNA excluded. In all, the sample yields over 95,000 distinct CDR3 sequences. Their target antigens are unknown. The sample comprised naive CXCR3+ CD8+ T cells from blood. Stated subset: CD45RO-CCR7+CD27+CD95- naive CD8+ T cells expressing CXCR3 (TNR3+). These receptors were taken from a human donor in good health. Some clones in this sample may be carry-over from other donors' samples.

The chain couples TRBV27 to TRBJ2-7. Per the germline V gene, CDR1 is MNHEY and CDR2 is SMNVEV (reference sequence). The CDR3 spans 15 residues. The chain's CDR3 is CASSLSSLRSYEQYF.

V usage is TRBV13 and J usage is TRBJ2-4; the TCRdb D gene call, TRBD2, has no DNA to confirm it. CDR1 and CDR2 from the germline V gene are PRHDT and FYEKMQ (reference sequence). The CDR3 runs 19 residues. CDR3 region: CASSRDRSGSVLAKNIQYF.

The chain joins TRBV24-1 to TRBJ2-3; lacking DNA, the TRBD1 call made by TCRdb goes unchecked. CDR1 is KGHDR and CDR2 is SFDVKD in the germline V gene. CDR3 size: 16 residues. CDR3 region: CATSDTDRISTDTQYF.

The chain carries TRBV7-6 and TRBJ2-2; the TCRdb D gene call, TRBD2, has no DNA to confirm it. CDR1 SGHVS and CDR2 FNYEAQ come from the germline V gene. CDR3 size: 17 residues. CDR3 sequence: CASSPGLAGAPGGELFF.

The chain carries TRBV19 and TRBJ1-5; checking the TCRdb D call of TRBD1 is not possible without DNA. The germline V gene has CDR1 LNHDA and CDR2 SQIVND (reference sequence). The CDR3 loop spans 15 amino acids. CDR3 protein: CASQRGTGTNQPQHF.

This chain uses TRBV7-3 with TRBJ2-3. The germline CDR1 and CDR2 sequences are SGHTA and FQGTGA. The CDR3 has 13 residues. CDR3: CASSQHSADTQYF.

Here the CDR3 reads CSAKDNTGELFF. The J gene is TRBJ2-2, the V gene TRBV20-1. In germline, CDR1 is DFQATT, CDR2 SNEGSKA (reference sequence). This CDR3 has 12 amino acids.

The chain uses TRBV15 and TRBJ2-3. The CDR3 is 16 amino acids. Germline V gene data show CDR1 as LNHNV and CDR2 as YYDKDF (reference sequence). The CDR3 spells CATSREGYRFTDTQYF. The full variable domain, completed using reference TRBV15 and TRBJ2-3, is DAMVIQNPRYQVTQFGKPVTLSCSQTLNHNVMYWYQQKSSQAPKLLFHYYDKDFNNEADTPDNFQSRRPNTSFCFLDIRSPGLGDTAMYLCATSREGYRFTDTQYFGPGTRLTVL.

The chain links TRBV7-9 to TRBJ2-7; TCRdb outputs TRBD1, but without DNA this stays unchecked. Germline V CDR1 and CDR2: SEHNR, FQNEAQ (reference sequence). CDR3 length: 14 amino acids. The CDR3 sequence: CASLGETGTYEQYF.

CDR3 region: CASSLSRDYEQYF. This sequence joins TRBV27 and TRBJ2-7. This CDR3 comprises 13 residues. The germline CDR1 and CDR2 sequences are MNHEY and SMNVEV (reference sequence).

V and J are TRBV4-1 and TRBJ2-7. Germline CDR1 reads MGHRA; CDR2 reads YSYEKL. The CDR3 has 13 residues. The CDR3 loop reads CASSQNLIYEQYF.

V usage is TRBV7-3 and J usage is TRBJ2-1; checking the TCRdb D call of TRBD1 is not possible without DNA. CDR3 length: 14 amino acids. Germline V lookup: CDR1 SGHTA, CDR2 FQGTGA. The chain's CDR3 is CASSFGTLYNEQFF.

This CDR3 is CASNLAGYEQYF. The J gene is TRBJ2-7, the V gene TRBV13. This CDR3 region has 12 residues. Germline V gives CDR1 PRHDT, CDR2 FYEKMQ (reference sequence).

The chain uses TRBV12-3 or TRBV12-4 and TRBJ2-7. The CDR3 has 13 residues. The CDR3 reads CASTDGISYEQYF.

The CDR3 spells CASSASLADTQYF. The chain carries TRBV14 and TRBJ2-3; TCRdb gives TRBD2 as the D gene, but with no DNA this cannot be confirmed. This CDR3 contains 13 residues. The V gene's germline CDR1 is SGHDN and CDR2 FVKESK.

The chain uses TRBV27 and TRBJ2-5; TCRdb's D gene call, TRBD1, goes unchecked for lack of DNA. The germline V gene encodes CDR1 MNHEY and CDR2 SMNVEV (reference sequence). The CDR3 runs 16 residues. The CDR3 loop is CASSFTGTPYQETQYF.

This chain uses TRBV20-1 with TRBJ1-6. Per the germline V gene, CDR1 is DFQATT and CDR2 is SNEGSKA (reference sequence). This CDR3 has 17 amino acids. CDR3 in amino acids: CSARNFRAGEANSPLHF.

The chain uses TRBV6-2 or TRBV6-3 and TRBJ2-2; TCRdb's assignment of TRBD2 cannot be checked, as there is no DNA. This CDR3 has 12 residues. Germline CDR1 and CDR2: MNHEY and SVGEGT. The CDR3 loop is CASRIVRRELFF.

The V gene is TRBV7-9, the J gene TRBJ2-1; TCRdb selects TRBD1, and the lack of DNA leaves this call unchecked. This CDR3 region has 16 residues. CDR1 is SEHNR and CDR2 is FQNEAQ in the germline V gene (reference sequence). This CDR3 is CASSLTPSDRDNEQFF.

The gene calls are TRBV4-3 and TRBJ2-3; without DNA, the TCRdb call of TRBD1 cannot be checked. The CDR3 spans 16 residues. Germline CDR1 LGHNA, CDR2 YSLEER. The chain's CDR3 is CASSQDPIRETDTQYF.

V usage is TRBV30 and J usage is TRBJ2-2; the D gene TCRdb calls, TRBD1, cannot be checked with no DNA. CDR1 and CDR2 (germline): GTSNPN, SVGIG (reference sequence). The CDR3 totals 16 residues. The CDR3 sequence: CAWSEYGTAYTGDLFF.

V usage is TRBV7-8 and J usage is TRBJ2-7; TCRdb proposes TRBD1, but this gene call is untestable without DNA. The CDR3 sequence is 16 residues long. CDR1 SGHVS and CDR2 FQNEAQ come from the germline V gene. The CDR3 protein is CASSRGQGGSGYEQYF.

The CDR3 reads CASSYSTSRGGYNEQFF. The chain has TRBV6-2 or TRBV6-3 and TRBJ2-1. This CDR3 comprises 17 residues. Germline lookup yields CDR1 MNHEY and CDR2 SVGEGT.

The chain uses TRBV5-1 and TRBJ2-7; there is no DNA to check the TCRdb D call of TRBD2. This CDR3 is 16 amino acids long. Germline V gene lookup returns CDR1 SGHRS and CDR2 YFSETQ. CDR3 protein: CASSTTLTSGEGEQYF. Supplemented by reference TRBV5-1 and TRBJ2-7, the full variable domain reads KAGVTQTPRYLIKTRGQQVTLSCSPISGHRSVSWYQQTPGQGLQFLFEYFSETQRNKGNFPGRFSGRQFSNSRSEMNVSTLELGDSALYLCASSTTLTSGEGEQYFGPGTRLTVT.

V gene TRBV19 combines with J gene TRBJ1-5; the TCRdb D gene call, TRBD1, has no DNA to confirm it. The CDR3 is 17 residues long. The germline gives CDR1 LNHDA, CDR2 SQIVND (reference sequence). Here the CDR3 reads CASSGTGGLYSNQPQHF.

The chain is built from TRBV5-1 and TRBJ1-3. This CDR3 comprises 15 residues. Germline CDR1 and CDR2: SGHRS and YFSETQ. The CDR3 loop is CASSLAGISGNTIYF.

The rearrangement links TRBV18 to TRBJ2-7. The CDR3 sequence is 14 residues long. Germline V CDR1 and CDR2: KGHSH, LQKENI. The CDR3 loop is CASSPGRGSYEQYF.

The CDR3 here is CASSQDRGTGLQPQHF. The chain links TRBV4-3 to TRBJ1-5; with no DNA, the TCRdb D assignment of TRBD1 cannot be verified. The CDR3 runs to 16 residues. Germline-derived CDR1 and CDR2 are LGHNA and YSLEER.